These 21 T cell receptor beta chains were all obtained from the same sample, sequenced in a study of T-cell memory formation after mild COVID-19. One entry per CDR3 protein, called by TCRdb with MiXCR from the 5' RACE reads. Of about 620,000 distinct CDR3 sequences in the sample, roughly 18% are singletons; the top ten hold approximately 12%. The sequencing input was PBMCs or a T cell subset sorted from them (not recorded which). These receptor sequences come from an adult woman who had mild COVID-19 (a few samples of this study predate the infection). Cell type and time point are not known.

Only a few counts were recorded for this clonotype. Here the CDR3 DNA reads TGTGCCAGCAGTTTCTGGGCGTCGGGGGAAGGGTACGAGCAGTACTTC. Translating it yields CASSFWASGEGYEQYF. V usage is TRBV28 and J usage is TRBJ2-7; D is perhaps TRBD2 (6 bases). Germline V gene sequence: CDR1 MDHEN, CDR2 SYDVKM. The V end lost 3 bases, the J end lost 4 bases, and 19 bases lay between the germline ends. The CDR3 length is 16 residues.

The rearrangement uses TRBV5-1 and TRBJ1-2; D may be TRBD1 (6 bases). V was shortened by 3 bases and J by 4 bases, with 10 bases between the two germline ends. The CDR3 has 13 residues. From germline, CDR1 is SGHRS and CDR2 YFSETQ. CDR3 DNA sequence: TGCGCCAGCAGCTCTTCGACAGGCTATGGCTACACCTTC. As protein: CASSSSTGYGYTF.

The chain has TRBV5-4 and TRBJ2-1; 10 positions agree with TRBD2. The ends lost 6 bases at V and 5 bases at J; junction bases unmatched: 8. The CDR3 consists of 15 residues. Germline V gene lookup returns CDR1 SGHNT and CDR2 YYREEE (reference sequence). DNA of the CDR3: TGTGCCAGCACCACGGGCCTAGCGGGGGACAATGAGCAGTTCTTC. This sequence encodes CASTTGLAGDNEQFF.

This clonotype was seen a handful of times. This chain links TRBV20-1 with TRBJ1-1; D unclear. The V end was cut by 0 bases, the J end by 1 base, with 21 bases between. The CDR3 loop spans 18 amino acids. CDR1 and CDR2 (germline): DFQATT, SNEGSKA (reference sequence). The CDR3: CSARDPHSREGWNTEAFF. The CDR3 DNA follows: TGCAGTGCTAGAGATCCCCATTCTAGGGAGGGATGGAACACTGAAGCTTTCTTT.

This clonotype was seen at least ten times. This chain joins TRBV9 and TRBJ2-3; 8 bases agree with TRBD2. Per germline, CDR1 SGDLS and CDR2 YYNGEE. CDR3 length equals 16 residues. Trimming cost V 4 bases and J 2 bases; bases outside gene matches: 9. CDR3 residues: CASSPWTSRNTDTQYF. CDR3 bases: TGTGCCAGCAGCCCCTGGACTAGCAGAAACACAGATACGCAGTATTTT.

This clonotype has a handful of counts. V gene TRBV5-1 combines with J gene TRBJ2-5; the D is unclear. The germline gives CDR1 SGHRS, CDR2 YFSETQ. The CDR3 runs 14 residues. The V end lost 4 bases, the J end lost 1 base, and 11 bases lay between the germline ends. The DNA for the CDR3 is TGCGCCAGCAGCGTCGTGGCAGTCCAAGAGACCCAGTACTTC. Protein: CASSVVAVQETQYF.

This clonotype was picked up many times. The gene calls are TRBV5-1 and TRBJ2-5; 9 bases agree with TRBD1. J was trimmed by 2 bases and V by 4 bases; bases with no gene match: 3. Per the germline V gene, CDR1 is SGHRS and CDR2 is YFSETQ. There are 14 residues in the CDR3. CDR3 in DNA: TGCGCCAGCAGCCTTGGACAGGGGCAAGAGACCCAGTACTTC. This gives the protein CASSLGQGQETQYF.

The chain employs TRBV11-2 and TRBJ2-1; TRBD1 is a possible D gene (6 bases). V was clipped by 5 bases and J by 12 bases, with 20 bases between them. Germline V gives CDR1 SGHAT, CDR2 FQNNGV. This CDR3 region has 14 residues. CDR3 protein: CASSGTFTNTGQFF. CDR3 nucleotide sequence: TGTGCCAGCAGCGGGACATTTACAAATACGGGGCAGTTCTTC.

This sequence joins TRBV12-3 or TRBV12-4 and TRBJ1-1; possible D gene TRBD1, 5 bases. The CDR3 has 12 amino acids. V was cut by 7 bases and J by 4 bases, with 10 bases left in between. In DNA form, the CDR3 reads TGTGCCAGCATGCAGGGAGGCACTGAAGCTTTCTTT. Residues: CASMQGGTEAFF.

There are a few counts of this clonotype. The V and J genes are TRBV6-6 and TRBJ2-3, with TRBD1 matching 8 bases. J was trimmed by 2 bases and V by 5 bases; bases with no gene match: 12. The CDR3 consists of 17 residues. The germline CDR1 and CDR2 sequences are MNHNY and SVGAGI (reference sequence). CDR3: CASSEEKTGDLTDTQYF. The CDR3, as DNA: TGTGCCAGCAGTGAGGAAAAGACAGGGGACCTCACAGATACGCAGTATTTT.

The V and J genes are TRBV5-1 and TRBJ2-7; 9 positions match TRBD1. Trimming cost V 3 bases and J 4 bases; bases outside gene matches: 5. CDR3 length: 14 amino acids. Germline lookup yields CDR1 SGHRS and CDR2 YFSETQ. This CDR3 reads CASSWDRVKYEQYF. CDR3 DNA: TGCGCCAGCAGCTGGGACAGGGTAAAGTACGAGCAGTACTTC.

The chain links TRBV6-5 to TRBJ1-1, with unresolved D. V was clipped by 8 bases and J by 3 bases, with 13 bases between them. The CDR3 is 13 residues long. The germline V gene has CDR1 MNHEY and CDR2 SVGAGI. CDR3 amino acids: CASSISRYTEAFF. The CDR3 nucleotides read TGTGCCAGCTCTATTAGTAGGTACACTGAAGCTTTCTTT.

The chain combines TRBV6-5 with TRBJ2-2; 7 bases are a match to TRBD1. Trimming removed 5 bases from V and 1 base from J; junction bases left unmatched: 7. CDR1 MNHEY and CDR2 SVGAGI come from the germline V gene. The CDR3 extends over 16 amino acids. The CDR3 reads CASSPGQAQNTGELFF. The CDR3 DNA is TGTGCCAGCAGTCCCGGACAGGCGCAGAACACCGGGGAGCTGTTTTTT.

This clonotype was seen more than once but under ten times. The J gene is TRBJ2-3, the V gene TRBV12-3 or TRBV12-4, with TRBD2 identical over 7 bases. The CDR3 spans 14 residues. Losses at the gene ends were 3 bases for V and 6 bases for J; bases not matched to a gene: 6. The DNA of the CDR3 is TGTGCCAGCAGTTTCCTAAGCGGGGAGGATACGCAGTATTTT. The encoded protein is CASSFLSGEDTQYF.

The rearrangement links TRBV7-2 to TRBJ2-5; 14 bases match TRBD2. Germline loops: CDR1 SGHTA, CDR2 FQGNSA. The junction had 11 bases not matched to a gene; V was cut back by 5 bases and J by 0 bases. This CDR3 region has 19 residues. The CDR3 region is CASSPRLAGGPGYQETQYF. In nucleotides, the CDR3 is TGTGCCAGCAGCCCCCGACTAGCGGGAGGGCCGGGCTACCAAGAGACCCAGTACTTC.

This clonotype was observed a few times. The chain has TRBV5-6 and TRBJ2-4; tentative D call: TRBD1 (6 bases). In germline, CDR1 is SGHDT, CDR2 YYEEEE. With 1 base removed from V and 8 bases from J, the gap between germline ends came to 19 bases. The length of the CDR3 is 16 residues. CDR3 sequence: CASSLSGTWSWDIQYF. The CDR3 DNA reads as TGTGCCAGCAGCTTGTCGGGGACATGGTCTTGGGACATTCAGTACTTC.

This clonotype showed up just a few times. The gene calls are TRBV29-1 and TRBJ1-1, with 7 bases aligning to TRBD1. Trimming cost V 5 bases and J 1 base; bases outside gene matches: 4. The CDR3 totals 13 residues. CDR1 and CDR2 (germline): SQVTM, ANQGSEA. The CDR3 reads CSVKGQWNTEAFF. DNA of the CDR3: TGCAGCGTTAAGGGACAGTGGAACACTGAAGCTTTCTTT.

This clonotype was counted between two and nine times. The chain carries TRBV5-1 and TRBJ2-7; 10 bases map to TRBD1. Germline V lookup: CDR1 SGHRS, CDR2 YFSETQ. This CDR3 has 15 amino acids. The trim removed 3 bases at V and 2 bases at J, leaving 5 bases unmatched. The CDR3 sequence is CASSWGTGDPYEQYF. Here the CDR3 DNA reads TGCGCCAGCAGCTGGGGGACAGGGGACCCCTACGAGCAGTACTTC.

This clonotype was detected ten times or more. CDR3 nucleotide sequence: TGTGCCAGCAGCGTGGACATGAACACTGAAGCTTTCTTT. Translation: CASSVDMNTEAFF. V gene TRBV5-5 combines with J gene TRBJ1-1, with D tentatively TRBD1 (5 bases). Trimming pared 4 bases from V and 0 bases from J, leaving 7 bases between. Germline V gene lookup returns CDR1 SGHKS and CDR2 YYEKEE (reference sequence). The CDR3 has 13 amino acids.

Turning to this clonotype: Here the CDR3 omits its conserved ending phenylalanine or tryptophan, so a read error is the likely source. The DNA is omitted, as the CDR3 cannot be located on it reliably, and the CDR3 follows TCRdb's listing. The J gene is TRBJ2-1, the V gene TRBV21-1; the D segment call TRBD1 is taken from the table without a DNA check. TRBV21-1 is noted as a pseudogene. Ends included, the CDR3 has 15 residues. The CDR3 is CASSAAAGTKTPTSL.

This chain joins TRBV29-1 and TRBJ2-3; 9 bases align to TRBD1. The CDR3 loop spans 15 amino acids. Germline CDR1 SQVTM, CDR2 ANQGSEA. With V trimmed by 6 bases and J by 2 bases, 9 bases remained unmatched. CDR3 residues: CSVGRQGDYTDTQYF. CDR3 nucleotide sequence: TGCAGCGTGGGGAGACAGGGGGATTACACAGATACGCAGTATTTT.